This T cell receptor beta chain derives from a study of identical twins. Germline values: CDR1 SGHNT, CDR2 YYREEE (reference sequence). This CDR3 spans 15 amino acids. V was cut by 4 bases and J by 0 bases, with 14 bases left in between. Healthy Caucasians were all of the donors. TCRdb reprocessed the 5' RACE reads via MiXCR and lists one record per CDR3 protein. Found here are fewer than 250,000 distinct CDR3 sequences, approximately 9% of them singletons; the top ten hold roughly 5%. Study-wide points: With abundant cord blood beta clonotypes, insertions were fewer; memory repertoires showed no such pattern. In drawing conclusions, the study used cross-sectional statistical analysis and did not follow the same donors.

In regard to this clonotype: Its antigen is unidentified.

Sequencing used memory (CD45RO+) T cells sorted from blood. The sequence derives from a woman aged 18-29 years in good health. The chain has TRBV5-4 and TRBJ2-7; perhaps TRBD2 as D (6 bases). CDR3 DNA sequence: TGTGCCAGCAGCGTTTCGGGACTCCGCTCCTACGAGCAGTACTTC. It codes for CASSVSGLRSYEQYF.